These T cell receptor beta chains were read from a single sample in a study of cytomegalovirus exposure and HLA in healthy donors. The table came from immunoSEQ multiplex PCR; TCRdb's copy has only in-frame clones and leaves some out. Its clone listing holds about 160,000 clones. The source material was PBMCs. These receptors originate from a young man in good health and CMV-seronegative. Each CDR3 is given with its conserved first and last residue. The D gene is left open where the match is weak.

TRBJ2-7	TRBV4-1	NA	CASSQEDPITYEQYF	TGCGCCAGCAGCCAGGAGGACCCAATAACCTACGAGCAGTACTTC
TRBJ2-1	TRBV11-3	TRBD2	CASSFTSGSPSYNEQFF	TGTGCCAGCAGCTTTACTAGCGGGAGTCCCTCCTACAATGAGCAGTTCTTC
TRBJ2-2	TRBV15	NA	CATSRDPGRPNTGELFF	TGTGCCACCAGCAGAGATCCTGGGAGGCCGAACACCGGGGAGCTGTTTTTT
TRBJ2-7	TRBV6-6	TRBD2	CASSYQQASGEQYF	TGTGCCAGCAGTTACCAGCAGGCTAGCGGCGAGCAGTACTTC
TRBJ2-1	TRBV19	TRBD2	CASTKYWGSGTNEQFF	TGTGCCAGTACCAAGTACTGGGGTAGCGGGACTAATGAGCAGTTCTTC
TRBJ2-3	TRBV28	NA	CASSFGFFGADTQYF	TGTGCCAGCAGTTTCGGGTTTTTTGGCGCAGATACGCAGTATTTT
TRBJ2-3	TRBV19	NA	CASSNDSPSTDTQYF	TGTGCCAGTAGTAACGACAGCCCGAGCACAGATACGCAGTATTTT
TRBJ1-2	TRBV11-3	NA	CASSLGETGFGGYTF	TGTGCCAGCAGCTTGGGGGAAACAGGGTTCGGTGGCTACACCTTC
TRBJ2-5	TRBV7-3	NA	CASSRGAGRQETQYF	TGTGCCAGCAGCCGGGGGGCAGGGCGGCAAGAGACCCAGTACTTC
TRBJ1-1	TRBV19	TRBD1	CASSPLATGVGIEAFF	TGTGCCAGTAGCCCCCTCGCGACAGGGGTAGGGATTGAAGCTTTCTTT
TRBJ2-5	TRBV6-5	TRBD2	CASSFNPSGQETQYF	TGTGCCAGCAGTTTTAACCCTAGCGGACAAGAGACCCAGTACTTC
TRBJ2-1	TRBV10-3	TRBD2	CAISGLAGESSYNEQFF	TGTGCCATCAGTGGTCTAGCGGGAGAGAGCTCCTACAATGAGCAGTTCTTC
TRBJ2-1	TRBV21-1	NA	CASSKGEMTSEINEQFF	TGTGCCAGCAGCAAAGGCGAGATGACTAGCGAGATCAATGAGCAGTTCTTC
TRBJ1-4	TRBV5-5	NA	CASSIRDRERLKLFF	TGTGCCAGCAGCATCAGGGACCGGGAGCGCCTAAAACTGTTTTTT
TRBJ1-1	TRBV19	NA	CASGDTPYEAFF	TGTGCCAGTGGGGACACGCCGTATGAAGCTTTCTTT
TRBJ2-7	TRBV9	TRBD2	CASSAGTSVPLPTYEQYF	TGTGCCAGCAGCGCCGGGACTAGCGTGCCGCTTCCTACCTACGAGCAGTACTTC
TRBJ2-7	TRBV11-2	TRBD2	CASSLASGLANYEQYF	TGTGCCAGCAGCTTAGCATCTGGACTAGCGAACTACGAGCAGTACTTC
TRBJ2-7	TRBV27	NA	CASGKDHRGGEQYF	TGTGCCAGCGGTAAGGACCACAGGGGAGGCGAGCAGTACTTC
TRBJ2-7	TRBV7-2	NA	CASSLGPHSYEQYF	TGTGCCAGCAGCTTGGGGCCTCATTCCTACGAGCAGTACTTC
TRBJ2-1	TRBV28	NA	CASSYQGTEQFF	TGTGCCAGCAGTTATCAGGGTACTGAGCAGTTCTTC
TRBJ2-2	TRBV6-5	TRBD1	CASSYPGQSGELFF	TGTGCCAGCAGTTACCCGGGACAGTCCGGGGAGCTGTTTTTT
TRBJ1-2	TRBV10-2	TRBD1	CASGQGNYGYTF	TGCGCCAGCGGACAGGGAAACTATGGCTACACCTTC
TRBJ1-1	TRBV30	NA	CAAQRNVNTEAFF	TGTGCCGCGCAGAGGAATGTGAACACTGAAGCTTTCTTT
TRBJ1-4	TRBV5-1	NA	CASSPVGRNEKLFF	TGCGCCAGCAGCCCCGTGGGCAGGAACGAAAAACTGTTTTTT
TRBJ2-7	TRBV27	NA	CASKYGRGNYEQYF	TGTGCCAGCAAATACGGGAGAGGGAACTACGAGCAGTACTTC
TRBJ2-1	TRBV6-6	NA	CASSYLTGASEEQFF	TGTGCCAGCAGTTACTTGACGGGAGCGTCTGAGGAGCAGTTCTTC
TRBJ2-7	TRBV19	TRBD1	CASSTQGENLYF	TGTGCCAGTAGTACCCAGGGGGAGAATCTTTACTTC
TRBJ2-7	TRBV11-2	NA	CASSLAYEQYF	TGTGCCAGCAGCTTAGCCTACGAGCAGTACTTC
TRBJ2-3	TRBV11-2	TRBD2	CASSLPGTSGSDTQYF	TGTGCCAGCAGCCTACCCGGGACTAGCGGGTCGGATACGCAGTATTTT
TRBJ1-3	TRBV5-1	NA	CASSLDRAGNTIYF	TGCGCCAGCAGCTTGGACAGGGCTGGAAACACCATATATTTT
TRBJ2-7	TRBV5-1	TRBD2	CASSALAGGYEQYF	TGCGCCAGCAGCGCCCTAGCGGGAGGTTACGAGCAGTACTTC
TRBJ1-2	TRBV5-1	TRBD1	CASRPGGASYGYTF	TGCGCCAGCAGGCCAGGGGGCGCGAGCTATGGCTACACCTTC
TRBJ2-7	TRBV7-2	NA	CASSLAAPYEQYF	TGTGCCAGCAGCTTAGCGGCACCCTACGAGCAGTACTTC
TRBJ2-7	TRBV7-9	NA	CASSLSQGSYEQYF	TGTGCCAGCAGCTTAAGCCAGGGATCCTACGAGCAGTACTTC
TRBJ2-1	TRBV7-9	TRBD2	CASSPLGSGLLEQFF	TGTGCCAGCAGCCCTCTGGGTAGCGGGCTCCTCGAGCAGTTCTTC
TRBJ1-4	TRBV28	NA	CASSLQAISNEKLFF	TGTGCCAGCAGCTTACAGGCTATATCTAATGAAAAACTGTTTTTT
TRBJ1-5	TRBV19	NA	CASRRQADQPQHF	TGTGCCAGTAGACGACAGGCCGATCAGCCCCAGCATTTT
TRBJ1-1	TRBV28	NA	CASSFGGMAVTEAFF	TGTGCCAGCAGTTTCGGAGGGATGGCTGTCACTGAAGCTTTCTTT
TRBJ1-1	TRBV6-5	NA	CASSRRGNTEAFF	TGTGCCAGCAGCCGAAGGGGGAACACTGAAGCTTTCTTT
TRBJ2-5	TRBV6-5	TRBD1	CASSYSGQGETQYF	TGTGCCAGCAGTTACTCGGGACAGGGAGAGACCCAGTACTTC
TRBJ1-1	TRBV5-1	NA	CASRQVLNTEAFF	TGCGCCAGCAGACAGGTATTGAACACTGAAGCTTTCTTT
TRBJ1-1	TRBV7-8	NA	CASSLFAVGGQNTEAFF	TGTGCCAGCAGCTTATTTGCCGTGGGGGGGCAGAACACTGAAGCTTTCTTT
TRBJ2-3	TRBV30	TRBD2	CAWSVLIAGDTQYF	TGTGCCTGGAGTGTCTTGATAGCGGGGGATACGCAGTATTTT
TRBJ2-7	TRBV5-1	TRBD1	CASSFRQGAYEQYF	TGCGCCAGCAGCTTCAGACAGGGGGCCTACGAGCAGTACTTC
TRBJ2-2	TRBV10-1	TRBD1	CASNTGGTGELFF	TGCGCCAGCAATACAGGGGGCACCGGGGAACTGTTTTTT
TRBJ1-2	TRBV5-1	NA	CASSLLLWPTNYGYTF	TGCGCCAGCAGCTTGTTGTTGTGGCCCACTAACTATGGCTACACCTTC
TRBJ2-3	TRBV30	NA	CAWSPRDSWADTQYF	TGTGCCTGGAGTCCCCGGGACTCATGGGCAGATACGCAGTATTTT
TRBJ2-3	TRBV5-4	NA	CASSSRVADTQYF	TGTGCCAGCAGCTCTCGCGTCGCGGATACGCAGTATTTT
TRBJ2-1	TRBV7-9	NA	CASSLMGPEQFF	TGTGCCAGCAGCTTAATGGGCCCCGAGCAGTTCTTC
TRBJ2-1	TRBV4-1	TRBD2	CACRTSGRAGEQFF	TGCGCCTGCCGGACTAGCGGGAGGGCCGGCGAGCAGTTCTTC
TRBJ2-5	TRBV4-3	NA	CASSQDVRILGEETQYF	TGCGCCAGCAGCCAAGATGTTAGGATTCTAGGGGAAGAGACCCAGTACTTC
TRBJ2-7	TRBV27	TRBD2	CASSLYPAGGGYEQYF	TGTGCCAGCAGTTTATATCCGGCGGGAGGGGGCTACGAGCAGTACTTC
TRBJ1-1	TRBV19	TRBD1	CASSTEGGRLRAFF	TGTGCCAGTAGTACCGAAGGGGGCAGGTTACGAGCTTTCTTT
TRBJ2-7	TRBV5-6	TRBD1	CASRSDHSGTGTYEQYF	TGTGCCAGCAGGTCGGACCATTCCGGGACAGGAACCTACGAGCAGTACTTC